The 16 T cell receptor beta chains below come from one sample, sequenced in a study of blood T cell repertoires in COVID-19. Profiling relied on immunoSEQ multiplex PCR, and the TCRdb table lists in-frame clones only, not all of them. This sample carries about 78,000 clones, about three quarters of them seen once, and the ten largest clones take 9.9%. Input material: peripheral blood. The receptors were gathered from a human donor in a cohort sampled during active COVID-19.

V and J are TRBV10-3 and TRBJ1-1; no firm D call. V was clipped by 7 bases and J by 2 bases, with 11 bases between them. The CDR3 is 13 amino acids. CDR1 is ENHRY, CDR2 SYGVKD, per germline. This CDR3 is CAITGAGNTEAFF. CDR3 in DNA: TGTGCCATCACTGGCGCAGGAAACACTGAAGCTTTCTTT.

The sample holds one count of this clone. The chain employs TRBV7-2 and TRBJ1-2; 7 nucleotides match TRBD1. This CDR3 is 15 amino acids long. Germline CDR1 and CDR2: SGHTA and FQGNSA. Unmatched junction bases numbered 7, after V lost 4 bases and J lost 2 bases. CDR3 DNA sequence: TGTGCCAGCAGCTCCCAGGGGGGTGGAAACTATGGCTACACCTTC. Its protein product is CASSSQGGGNYGYTF.

CDR3: CASTPPATYGYTF. The DNA for the CDR3 is TGTGCCAGCACCCCACCTGCTACCTATGGCTACACCTTC. The chain couples TRBV28 to TRBJ1-2; D is ambiguous. This CDR3 is 13 amino acids long. Germline CDR1 and CDR2: MDHEN and SYDVKM. Trimming pared 7 bases from V and 4 bases from J, leaving 13 bases between.

The genes are TRBV28 and TRBJ2-3; 7 bases are shared with TRBD2. J lost 1 base, V lost 5 bases, and 6 bases had no gene match. This CDR3 is 15 amino acids long. The germline gives CDR1 MDHEN, CDR2 SYDVKM. The CDR3 loop reads CASSVTSVRTDTQYF. The CDR3 coding sequence is TGTGCCAGCAGTGTTACTAGCGTTCGCACAGATACGCAGTATTTT.

The genes are TRBV24-1 and TRBJ2-7, with D tentatively TRBD1 (6 bases). The CDR3 contains 17 residues. Trimming stripped 4 bases from V and 3 bases from J, with 21 bases between. Germline-derived CDR1 and CDR2 are KGHDR and SFDVKD. The CDR3 region is CATSEENGQNIFYEQYF. The CDR3, as DNA: TGTGCCACCAGTGAGGAGAATGGACAGAATATATTCTACGAGCAGTACTTC.

V usage is TRBV20-1 and J usage is TRBJ1-1; 7 bases line up with TRBD1. V gave up 5 bases and J gave up 8 bases; unmatched junction bases: 5. The CDR3 is 11 residues long. The germline gives CDR1 DFQATT, CDR2 SNEGSKA (reference sequence). The CDR3 reads CSAPKDREAFF. CDR3 bases: TGCAGTGCTCCCAAGGACAGGGAAGCTTTCTTT.

This clone was seen a few times. The chain uses TRBV28 and TRBJ2-7, with 8 nucleotides matching TRBD2. This CDR3 has 13 residues. Germline values: CDR1 MDHEN, CDR2 SYDVKM. V dropped 4 bases and J dropped 6; count of bases not matched to a gene: 5. The CDR3 bases are TGTGCCAGCAGTTCGGGACTAGTGTTCGAGCAGTACTTC. Translation gives CASSSGLVFEQYF.

The chain carries TRBV19 and TRBJ1-2; the D is unclear. V gave up 1 base and J gave up 0 bases, with 9 bases separating them. This CDR3 contains 15 residues. CDR1 LNHDA and CDR2 SQIVND come from the germline V gene (reference sequence). The DNA for the CDR3 is TGTGCCAGTAGTATAGCAGCGCAAGCTAACTATGGCTACACCTTC. Translating it yields CASSIAAQANYGYTF. Complete variable domain (other parts from reference TRBV19 and TRBJ1-2): DGGITQSPKYLFRKEGQNVTLSCEQNLNHDAMYWYRQDPGQGLRLIYYSQIVNDFQKGDIAEGYSVSREKKESFPLTVTSAQKNPTAFYLCASSIAAQANYGYTFGSGTRLTVV.

On this clone itself: The sample contains more than one DNA sequence encoding this CDR3. The V call is TRBV5-1, the J call TRBJ2-7; 9 nucleotides agree with TRBD2. Trimming at V came to 0 bases and at J to 0 bases, leaving 4 bases not matched to a gene. The CDR3 has 16 amino acids. CDR1 is SGHRS, CDR2 YFSETQ, per germline. CDR3 coding DNA: TGCGCCAGCAGCTTGGCCTTAGCGGGGGTCTCCTACGAGCAGTACTTC. It specifies CASSLALAGVSYEQYF.

The J gene is TRBJ2-7, the V gene TRBV7-2; D ambiguous. There are 11 residues in the CDR3. V was pared by 4 bases and J by 4 bases, with 5 bases between. CDR1 and CDR2 (germline): SGHTA, FQGNSA. CDR3 sequence: CASSSFYEQYF. As DNA, the CDR3 is TGTGCCAGCAGCTCATTTTACGAGCAGTACTTC.

V gene TRBV10-2 combines with J gene TRBJ2-2; TRBD2 might be the D (5 bases). Trimming pared 2 bases from V and 2 bases from J, leaving 12 bases between. Germline CDR1 and CDR2: WSHSY and SAAADI. This CDR3 region has 16 residues. As DNA, the CDR3 is TGCGCCAGCAGTGAGAACGGCGGGCTTAACACCGGGGAGCTGTTTTTT. Translation: CASSENGGLNTGELFF.

Here the CDR3 reads CASSLARGETQYF. CDR3 sequence (DNA): TGTGCCAGCAGCTTGGCCCGGGGGGAGACCCAGTACTTC. The chain combines TRBV5-5 with TRBJ2-5, with D perhaps matching TRBD2 (6 bases). There are 13 residues in the CDR3. The V gene lost 0 bases and the J gene lost 5 bases, with 8 bases spanning the gap. The germline V gene has CDR1 SGHKS and CDR2 YYEKEE (reference sequence).

This clone has only a few counts. This sequence joins TRBV18 and TRBJ1-2; D is perhaps TRBD1 (6 bases). The CDR3 totals 17 residues. V lost 4 bases, J lost 4 bases, and 22 bases lay in between. Germline V gene lookup returns CDR1 KGHSH and CDR2 LQKENI. The CDR3, as DNA: TGTGCCAGCTCACGGGGAACTACAGGGAAGTTAGTCTATGGCTACACCTTC. Its protein product is CASSRGTTGKLVYGYTF. Filled out from reference TRBV18 and TRBJ1-2, the complete variable domain reads NAGVMQNPRHLVRRRGQEARLRCSPMKGHSHVYWYRQLPEEGLKFMVYLQKENIIDESGMPKERFSAEFPKEGPSILRIQQVVRGDSAAYFCASSRGTTGKLVYGYTFGSGTRLTVV.

The rearrangement links TRBV3-1 (or the pseudogene TRBV3-2) to TRBJ2-5, with 8 bases that match TRBD2. CDR1 LGHDT and CDR2 YNNKEL come from the germline V gene (reference sequence). The CDR3 contains 15 residues. The trim removed 5 bases at V and 5 bases at J, leaving 10 bases unmatched. CDR3 in DNA: TGTGCCAGCAGCAAATCACGGGGGGGCCCTGAGACCCAGTACTTC. Translation: CASSKSRGGPETQYF.

The CDR3 region is CASSYSTGPISPLHF. CDR3 nucleotides: TGTGCCAGCAGTTACTCGACAGGCCCCATTTCTCCCCTCCACTTT. V and J are TRBV6-5 and TRBJ1-6; perhaps TRBD1 as D (6 bases). The V end was cut by 0 bases, the J end by 13 bases, with 16 bases between. In germline, CDR1 is MNHEY, CDR2 SVGAGI. The CDR3 length is 15 residues.

This chain connects TRBV5-4 to TRBJ1-2; 7 bases are a match to TRBD1. The CDR3 runs 15 residues. Germline CDR1 is SGHNT and CDR2 is YYREEE (reference sequence). Unmatched junction bases numbered 7, after V lost 3 bases and J lost 2 bases. Written as DNA, the CDR3 is TGTGCCAGCAGCTCCCATGGACAGGCGAACTATGGCTACACCTTC. This codes for CASSSHGQANYGYTF.